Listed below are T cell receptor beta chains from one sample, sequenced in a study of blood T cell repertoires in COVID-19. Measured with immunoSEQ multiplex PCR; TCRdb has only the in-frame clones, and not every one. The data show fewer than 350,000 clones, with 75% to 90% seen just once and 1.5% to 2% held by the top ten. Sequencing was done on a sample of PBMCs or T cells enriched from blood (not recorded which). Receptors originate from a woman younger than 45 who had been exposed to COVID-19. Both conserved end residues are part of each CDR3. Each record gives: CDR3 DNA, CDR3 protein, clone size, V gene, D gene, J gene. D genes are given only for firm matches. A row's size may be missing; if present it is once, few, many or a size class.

CDR3 DNA: TGTGCCAGCAGTCCAGCCCGGAGGTACCAAGAGACCCAGTACTTC
CDR3 protein: CASSPARRYQETQYF
clone size: once
V gene: TRBV27
D gene: -
J gene: TRBJ2-5

CDR3 DNA: TGTGCCAGCAGCTTCGGACTAGCGGGAGGCGGAGATACGCAGTATTTT
CDR3 protein: CASSFGLAGGGDTQYF
clone size: -
V gene: TRBV7-3
D gene: TRBD2
J gene: TRBJ2-3

CDR3 DNA: TGTGCCATCAGTACAGGGGGCGCAGACTATGGCTACACCTTC
CDR3 protein: CAISTGGADYGYTF
clone size: -
V gene: TRBV10-3
D gene: TRBD1
J gene: TRBJ1-2

CDR3 DNA: TGTGCCAGCAGCCCCTGGACAGTTGTGGACGGCACTGAAGCTTTCTTT
CDR3 protein: CASSPWTVVDGTEAFF
clone size: -
V gene: TRBV14
D gene: -
J gene: TRBJ1-1

CDR3 DNA: TGTGCCAGCACGTCCCTGCCCGGGACAGGGGAACAGCCCCAGCATTTT
CDR3 protein: CASTSLPGTGEQPQHF
clone size: -
V gene: TRBV2
D gene: TRBD1
J gene: TRBJ1-5

CDR3 DNA: TGCGCCAGCAGCCGGGGACTAGCCTTCCCTAGCACAGATACGCAGTATTTT
CDR3 protein: CASSRGLAFPSTDTQYF
clone size: -
V gene: TRBV4-1
D gene: TRBD2
J gene: TRBJ2-3

CDR3 DNA: TGTGCCAGCAGCCTACTAGCGGGAGGCTTGGTCGATGAGCAGTTCTTC
CDR3 protein: CASSLLAGGLVDEQFF
clone size: -
V gene: TRBV27
D gene: TRBD2
J gene: TRBJ2-1

CDR3 DNA: TGTGCCAGCAGCTCCGGACAGGGAATATCTCAGCCCCAGCATTTT
CDR3 protein: CASSSGQGISQPQHF
clone size: -
V gene: TRBV28
D gene: TRBD1
J gene: TRBJ1-5

CDR3 DNA: TGTGCCAGCAGCTCCCGGGTAGCGGGGGGCACGCAGTATTTT
CDR3 protein: CASSSRVAGGTQYF
clone size: -
V gene: TRBV11-3
D gene: TRBD2
J gene: TRBJ2-3

CDR3 DNA: TGTGCCAGCAGCGTAGGGCGGGCCCCCTATGGCTACACCTTC
CDR3 protein: CASSVGRAPYGYTF
clone size: few
V gene: TRBV9
D gene: -
J gene: TRBJ1-2

CDR3 DNA: TGTGCCAGCAGCTTAGTGACAGCGTATAATTCACCCCTCCACTTT
CDR3 protein: CASSLVTAYNSPLHF
clone size: -
V gene: TRBV7-2
D gene: -
J gene: TRBJ1-6

CDR3 DNA: TGCGCCAGCAGCTTGGGGCCTGGTAGCACAGATACGCAGTATTTT
CDR3 protein: CASSLGPGSTDTQYF
clone size: -
V gene: TRBV5-1
D gene: -
J gene: TRBJ2-3

CDR3 DNA: TGTGCCAGCGGCCCGGGACACTCCTACAATGAGCAGTTCTTC
CDR3 protein: CASGPGHSYNEQFF
clone size: -
V gene: TRBV11-1
D gene: -
J gene: TRBJ2-1

CDR3 DNA: TGTGCCAGCAGCTTGTTTACAAGGAGGGATAGCAATCAGCCCCAGCATTTT
CDR3 protein: CASSLFTRRDSNQPQHF
clone size: -
V gene: TRBV5-8
D gene: -
J gene: TRBJ1-5

CDR3 DNA: TGTGCCAGCAGGTATACAGGGGAGGTGGGTCAGCCCCAGCATTTT
CDR3 protein: CASRYTGEVGQPQHF
clone size: once
V gene: TRBV28
D gene: TRBD1
J gene: TRBJ1-5

CDR3 DNA: TGTGCCAGCAGTACAGGGGCCCCCTATGGCTACACCTTC
CDR3 protein: CASSTGAPYGYTF
clone size: -
V gene: TRBV6-5
D gene: TRBD1
J gene: TRBJ1-2

CDR3 DNA: TGTGCCAGCAGCGTAGGGTTTGGTGGGGGGGAGGATACTGAAGCTTTCTTT
CDR3 protein: CASSVGFGGGEDTEAFF
clone size: -
V gene: TRBV9
D gene: -
J gene: TRBJ1-1

CDR3 DNA: TGTGCCAGCAGCGTAGGACCTGGGAGCTCTAACTATGGCTACACCTTC
CDR3 protein: CASSVGPGSSNYGYTF
clone size: -
V gene: TRBV9
D gene: -
J gene: TRBJ1-2

CDR3 DNA: TGTGCCAGCAGGCTACTAGCAGGCGAGCAGTTCTTC
CDR3 protein: CASRLLAGEQFF
clone size: few
V gene: TRBV12-3/TRBV12-4
D gene: -
J gene: TRBJ2-1

CDR3 DNA: TGTGCCAGCAGATGGGGGACATTTGGAAACACCATATATTTT
CDR3 protein: CASRWGTFGNTIYF
clone size: -
V gene: TRBV4-2
D gene: -
J gene: TRBJ1-3

CDR3 DNA: TGTGCCAGCAGGGGGACAGCTGATTATGGCTACACCTTC
CDR3 protein: CASRGTADYGYTF
clone size: once
V gene: TRBV9
D gene: TRBD1
J gene: TRBJ1-2

CDR3 DNA: TGCGCCAGCAGTACACTAGCGGGGGGGTCCGGGGAGCTGTTTTTT
CDR3 protein: CASSTLAGGSGELFF
clone size: -
V gene: TRBV10-2
D gene: TRBD2
J gene: TRBJ2-2

CDR3 DNA: TGTGCCAGCAGCTTAGGAGGACAGGGGTATCGCGAGCAGTACTTC
CDR3 protein: CASSLGGQGYREQYF
clone size: once
V gene: TRBV13
D gene: TRBD1
J gene: TRBJ2-7

CDR3 DNA: TGCGCCAGCAGCCAGGCTAGCGGGACCACAGATACGCAGTATTTT
CDR3 protein: CASSQASGTTDTQYF
clone size: -
V gene: TRBV4-1
D gene: TRBD2
J gene: TRBJ2-3

CDR3 DNA: TGTGCCAGCAGTGGAGGAGATGTACCCGAAGCTTTCTTT
CDR3 protein: CASSGGDVPEAFF
clone size: -
V gene: TRBV2
D gene: -
J gene: TRBJ1-1

CDR3 DNA: TGTGCCAGCAAGCATAATTCACCCCTCCACTTT
CDR3 protein: CASKHNSPLHF
clone size: -
V gene: TRBV6-5
D gene: -
J gene: TRBJ1-6

CDR3 DNA: TGTGCCACCGGCGAGACGGACAAGACCAATCAGCCCCAGCATTTT
CDR3 protein: CATGETDKTNQPQHF
clone size: -
V gene: TRBV19
D gene: -
J gene: TRBJ1-5